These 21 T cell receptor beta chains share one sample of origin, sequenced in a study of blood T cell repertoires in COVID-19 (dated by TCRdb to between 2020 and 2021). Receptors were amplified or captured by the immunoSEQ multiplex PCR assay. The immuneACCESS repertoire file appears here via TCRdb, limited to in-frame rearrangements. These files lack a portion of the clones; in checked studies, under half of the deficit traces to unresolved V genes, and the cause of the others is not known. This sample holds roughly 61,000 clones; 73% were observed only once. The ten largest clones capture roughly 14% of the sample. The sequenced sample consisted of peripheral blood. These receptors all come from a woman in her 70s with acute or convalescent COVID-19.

In DNA form, the CDR3 reads TGTGCCAGCAGTTCAGGGGACGTCCAGCCCCAGCATTTT. Its protein is CASSSGDVQPQHF. The J gene is TRBJ1-5, the V gene TRBV6-5, with a tentative D call TRBD1 (6 bases). This CDR3 spans 13 amino acids. The germline V gene encodes CDR1 MNHEY and CDR2 SVGAGI. V shed 4 bases and J shed 7 bases, with 11 bases lying between them.

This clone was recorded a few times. The CDR3 DNA sequence: TGTGCCAGCAGCCCCGGGACACTAGACTCTGGGGCCAACGTCCTGACTTTC. It yields the protein CASSPGTLDSGANVLTF. The V call is TRBV13, the J call TRBJ2-6; TRBD1 is a possible D gene (6 bases). Trimming left V 5 bases short and J 0 bases short, with 14 bases between. This CDR3 is 17 amino acids long. In germline, CDR1 is PRHDT, CDR2 FYEKMQ (reference sequence).

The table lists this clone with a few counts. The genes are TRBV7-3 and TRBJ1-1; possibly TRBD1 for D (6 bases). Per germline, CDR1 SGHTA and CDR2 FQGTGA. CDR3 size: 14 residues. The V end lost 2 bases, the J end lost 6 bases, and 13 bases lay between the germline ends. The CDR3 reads CASSLAVRGAEAFF. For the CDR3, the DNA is TGTGCCAGCAGCTTAGCCGTCAGGGGCGCTGAAGCTTTCTTT.

In nucleotides, the CDR3 is TGTGCCAGCAGCCCCGGGGATTCTCGGAGGACCATATATTTT. It codes for CASSPGDSRRTIYF. The V call is TRBV7-9, the J call TRBJ1-3; no definite D call. CDR3 length: 14 residues. Germline CDR1 SEHNR, CDR2 FQNEAQ (reference sequence). The V gene lost 5 bases and the J gene lost 10 bases, with 18 bases spanning the gap.

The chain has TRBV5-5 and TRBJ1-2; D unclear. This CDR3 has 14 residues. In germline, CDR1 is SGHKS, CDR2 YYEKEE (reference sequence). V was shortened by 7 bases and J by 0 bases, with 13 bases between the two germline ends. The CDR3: CASSLPVANYGYTF. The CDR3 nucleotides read TGTGCCAGCTCCCTTCCGGTAGCTAACTATGGCTACACCTTC.

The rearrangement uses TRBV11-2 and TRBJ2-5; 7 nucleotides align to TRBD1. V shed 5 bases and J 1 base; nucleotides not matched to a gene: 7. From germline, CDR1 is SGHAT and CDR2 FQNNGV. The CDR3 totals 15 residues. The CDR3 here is CASSATRTGQETQYF. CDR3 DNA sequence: TGTGCCAGCAGCGCTACCCGGACAGGCCAAGAGACCCAGTACTTC.

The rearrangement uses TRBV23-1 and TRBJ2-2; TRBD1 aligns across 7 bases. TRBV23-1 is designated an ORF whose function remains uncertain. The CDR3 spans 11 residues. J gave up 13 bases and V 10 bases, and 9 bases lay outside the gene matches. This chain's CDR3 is CATRPGQPLFF. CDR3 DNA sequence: TGCGCCACCCGGCCGGGACAGCCGCTGTTTTTT.

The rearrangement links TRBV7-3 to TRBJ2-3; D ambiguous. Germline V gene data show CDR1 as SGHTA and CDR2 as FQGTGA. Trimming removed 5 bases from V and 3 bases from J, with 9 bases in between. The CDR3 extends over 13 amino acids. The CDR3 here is CASSPPGTDTQYF. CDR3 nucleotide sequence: TGTGCCAGCAGCCCCCCCGGGACAGATACGCAGTATTTT.

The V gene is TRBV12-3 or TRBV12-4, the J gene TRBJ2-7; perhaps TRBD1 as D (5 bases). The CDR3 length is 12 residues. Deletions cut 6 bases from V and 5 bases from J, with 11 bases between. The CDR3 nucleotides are TGTGCCAGCAGACCGGACACAAACGAGCAGTACTTC. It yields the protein CASRPDTNEQYF.

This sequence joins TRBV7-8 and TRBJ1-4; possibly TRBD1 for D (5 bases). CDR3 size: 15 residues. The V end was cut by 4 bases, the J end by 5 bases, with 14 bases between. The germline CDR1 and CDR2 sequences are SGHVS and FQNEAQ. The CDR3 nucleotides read TGTGCCAGCAGCTGGCGGGACCGTTCGAATGAAAAACTGTTTTTT. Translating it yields CASSWRDRSNEKLFF.

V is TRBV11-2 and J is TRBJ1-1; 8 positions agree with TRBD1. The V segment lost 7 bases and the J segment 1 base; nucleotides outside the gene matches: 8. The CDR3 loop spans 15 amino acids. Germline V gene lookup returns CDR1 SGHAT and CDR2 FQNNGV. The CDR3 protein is CASTQTGAGNTEAFF. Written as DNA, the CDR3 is TGTGCCAGCACCCAGACAGGGGCGGGGAACACTGAAGCTTTCTTT.

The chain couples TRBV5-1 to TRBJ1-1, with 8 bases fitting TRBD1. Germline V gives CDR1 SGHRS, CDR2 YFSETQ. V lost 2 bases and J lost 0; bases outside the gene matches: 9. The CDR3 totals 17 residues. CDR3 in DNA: TGCGCCAGCAGCTTCAGGACAGGGTCGTTCATGAACACTGAAGCTTTCTTT. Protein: CASSFRTGSFMNTEAFF.

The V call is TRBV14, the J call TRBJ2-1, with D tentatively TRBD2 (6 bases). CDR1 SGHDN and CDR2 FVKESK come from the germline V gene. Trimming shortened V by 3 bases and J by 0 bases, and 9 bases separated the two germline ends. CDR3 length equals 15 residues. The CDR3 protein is CASSQGLSSYNEQFF. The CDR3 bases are TGTGCCAGCAGCCAGGGACTGAGCTCCTACAATGAGCAGTTCTTC.

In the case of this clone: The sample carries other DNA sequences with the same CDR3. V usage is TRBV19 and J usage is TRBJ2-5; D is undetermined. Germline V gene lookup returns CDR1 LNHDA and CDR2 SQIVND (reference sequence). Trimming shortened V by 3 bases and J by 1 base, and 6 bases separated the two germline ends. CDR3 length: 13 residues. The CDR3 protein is CASSIGSQETQYF. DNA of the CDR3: TGTGCCAGTAGTATTGGCAGCCAAGAGACCCAGTACTTC.

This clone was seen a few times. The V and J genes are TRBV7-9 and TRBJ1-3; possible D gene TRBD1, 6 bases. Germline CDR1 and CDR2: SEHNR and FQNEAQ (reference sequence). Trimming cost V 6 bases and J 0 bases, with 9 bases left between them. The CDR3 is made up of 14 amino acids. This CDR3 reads CASRMDSSGNTIYF. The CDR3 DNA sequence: TGTGCCAGCAGAATGGACAGCTCTGGAAACACCATATATTTT.

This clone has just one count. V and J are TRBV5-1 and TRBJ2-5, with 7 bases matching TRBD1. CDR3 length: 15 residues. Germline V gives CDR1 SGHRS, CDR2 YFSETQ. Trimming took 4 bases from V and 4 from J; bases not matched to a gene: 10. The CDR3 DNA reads TGCGCCAGCAGCCCATGGGACAGAACGACAGAGACCCAGTACTTC. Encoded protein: CASSPWDRTTETQYF.

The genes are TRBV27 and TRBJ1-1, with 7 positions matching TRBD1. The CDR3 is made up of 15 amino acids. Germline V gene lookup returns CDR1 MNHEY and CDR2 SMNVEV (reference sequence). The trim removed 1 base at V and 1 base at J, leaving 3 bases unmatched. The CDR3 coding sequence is TGTGCCAGCAGTTTATTGGGACAGACGAACACTGAAGCTTTCTTT. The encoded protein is CASSLLGQTNTEAFF.

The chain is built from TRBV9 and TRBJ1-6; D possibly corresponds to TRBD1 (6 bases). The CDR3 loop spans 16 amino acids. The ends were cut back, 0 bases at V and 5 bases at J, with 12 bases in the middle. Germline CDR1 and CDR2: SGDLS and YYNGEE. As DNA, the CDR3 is TGTGCCAGCAGCGTAGCGCGGGGGCAGAATAATTCACCCCTCCACTTT. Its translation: CASSVARGQNNSPLHF. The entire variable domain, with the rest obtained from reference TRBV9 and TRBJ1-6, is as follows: DSGVTQTPKHLITATGQRVTLRCSPRSGDLSVYWYQQSLDQGLQFLIQYYNGEERAKGNILERFSAQQFPDLHSELNLSSLELGDSALYFCASSVARGQNNSPLHFGNGTRLTVT.

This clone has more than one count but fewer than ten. The CDR3 DNA is TGTGCCAGCAGTGTGCGGGAGACGGAAAAACTGTTTTTT. Its protein product is CASSVRETEKLFF. This sequence joins TRBV2 and TRBJ1-4; no firm D call. The V gene's germline CDR1 is SNHLY and CDR2 FYNNEI. The V end was cut by 4 bases, the J end by 8 bases, with 11 bases between. The CDR3 consists of 13 residues. The entire variable domain, with the rest obtained from reference TRBV2 and TRBJ1-4, is as follows: EPEVTQTPSHQVTQMGQEVILRCVPISNHLYFYWYRQILGQKVEFLVSFYNNEISEKSEIFDDQFSVERPDGSNFTLKIRSTKLEDSAMYFCASSVRETEKLFFGSGTQLSVL.

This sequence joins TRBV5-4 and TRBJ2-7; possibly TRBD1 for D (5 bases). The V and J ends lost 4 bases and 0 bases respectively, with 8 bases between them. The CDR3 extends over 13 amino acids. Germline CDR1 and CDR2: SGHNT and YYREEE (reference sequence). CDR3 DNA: TGTGCCAGCAGCCCCGACAGCTCCTACGAGCAGTACTTC. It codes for CASSPDSSYEQYF. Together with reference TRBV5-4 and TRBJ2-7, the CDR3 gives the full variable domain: ETGVTQSPTHLIKTRGQQVTLRCSSQSGHNTVSWYQQALGQGPQFIFQYYREEENGRGNFPPRFSGLQFPNYSSELNVNALELDDSALYLCASSPDSSYEQYFGPGTRLTVT.

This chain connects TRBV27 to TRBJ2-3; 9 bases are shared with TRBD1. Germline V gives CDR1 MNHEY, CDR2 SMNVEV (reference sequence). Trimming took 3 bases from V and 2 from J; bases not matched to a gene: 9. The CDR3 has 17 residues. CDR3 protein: CASSFMAGTGTTDTQYF. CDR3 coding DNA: TGTGCCAGCAGTTTTATGGCCGGGACAGGGACCACAGATACGCAGTATTTT.